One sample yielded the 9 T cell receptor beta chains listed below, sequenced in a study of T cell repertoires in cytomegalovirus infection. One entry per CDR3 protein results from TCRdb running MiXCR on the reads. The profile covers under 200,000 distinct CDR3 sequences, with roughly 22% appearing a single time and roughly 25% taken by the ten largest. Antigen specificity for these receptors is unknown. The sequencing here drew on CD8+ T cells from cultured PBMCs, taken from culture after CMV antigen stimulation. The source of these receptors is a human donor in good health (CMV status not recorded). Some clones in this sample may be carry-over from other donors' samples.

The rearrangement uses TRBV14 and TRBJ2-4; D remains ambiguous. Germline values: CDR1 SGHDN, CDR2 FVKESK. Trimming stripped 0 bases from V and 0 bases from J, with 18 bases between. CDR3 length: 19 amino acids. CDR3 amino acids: CASSQESGTLNLAKNIQYF. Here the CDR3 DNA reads TGTGCCAGCAGCCAAGAGTCGGGTACACTAAACCTAGCCAAAAACATTCAGTACTTC.

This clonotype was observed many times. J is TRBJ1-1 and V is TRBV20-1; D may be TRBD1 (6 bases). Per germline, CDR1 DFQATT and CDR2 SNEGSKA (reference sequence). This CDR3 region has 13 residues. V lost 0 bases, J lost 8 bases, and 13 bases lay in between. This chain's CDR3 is CSARDRGGWEAFF. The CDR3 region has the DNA TGCAGTGCTAGAGATAGAGGGGGGTGGGAAGCTTTCTTT.

CDR3 sequence: CASSFRDRGYEQYF. CDR3 nucleotide sequence: TGTGCCAGCAGCTTCCGGGACAGGGGCTACGAGCAGTACTTC. The chain has TRBV7-2 and TRBJ2-7; 10 bases are shared with TRBD1. This CDR3 spans 14 amino acids. The germline V gene encodes CDR1 SGHTA and CDR2 FQGNSA. V dropped 3 bases and J dropped 3; count of bases not matched to a gene: 2.

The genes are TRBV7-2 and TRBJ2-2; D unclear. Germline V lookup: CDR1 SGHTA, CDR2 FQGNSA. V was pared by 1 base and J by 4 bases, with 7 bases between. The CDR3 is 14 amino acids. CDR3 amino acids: CASSLGAFTGELFF. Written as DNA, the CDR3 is TGTGCCAGCAGCTTAGGTGCCTTCACCGGGGAGCTGTTTTTT.

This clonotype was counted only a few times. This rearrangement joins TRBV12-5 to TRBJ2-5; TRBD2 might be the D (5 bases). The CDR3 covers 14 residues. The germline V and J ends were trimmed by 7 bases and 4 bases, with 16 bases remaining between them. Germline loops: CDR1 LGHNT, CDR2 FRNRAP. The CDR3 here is CASAEGRVRETQYF. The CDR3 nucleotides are TGTGCTAGTGCAGAGGGCCGAGTCAGAGAGACCCAGTACTTC.

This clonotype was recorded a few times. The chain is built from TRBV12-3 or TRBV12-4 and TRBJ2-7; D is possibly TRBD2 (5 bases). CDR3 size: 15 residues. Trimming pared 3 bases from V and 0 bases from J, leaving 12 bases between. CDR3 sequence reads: CASSFGGLDSYEQYF. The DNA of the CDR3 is TGTGCCAGCAGTTTTGGAGGACTGGACTCCTACGAGCAGTACTTC.

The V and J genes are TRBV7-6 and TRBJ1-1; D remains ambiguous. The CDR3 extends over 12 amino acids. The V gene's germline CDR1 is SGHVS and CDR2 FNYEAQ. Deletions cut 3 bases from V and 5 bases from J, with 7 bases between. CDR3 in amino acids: CASSFMGTEAFF. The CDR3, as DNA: TGTGCCAGCAGCTTCATGGGTACTGAAGCTTTCTTT. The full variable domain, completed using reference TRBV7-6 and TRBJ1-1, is GAGVSQSPRYKVTKRGQDVALRCDPISGHVSLYWYRQALGQGPEFLTYFNYEAQQDKSGLPNDRFSAERPEGSISTLTIQRTEQRDSAMYRCASSFMGTEAFFGQGTRLTVV.

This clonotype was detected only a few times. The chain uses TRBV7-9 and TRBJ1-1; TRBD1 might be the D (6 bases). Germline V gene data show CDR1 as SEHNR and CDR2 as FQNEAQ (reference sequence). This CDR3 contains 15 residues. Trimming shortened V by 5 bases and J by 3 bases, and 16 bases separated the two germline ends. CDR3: CASSPGRGHYTEAFF. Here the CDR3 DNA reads TGTGCCAGCAGCCCCGGCCGGGGGCATTACACTGAAGCTTTCTTT.

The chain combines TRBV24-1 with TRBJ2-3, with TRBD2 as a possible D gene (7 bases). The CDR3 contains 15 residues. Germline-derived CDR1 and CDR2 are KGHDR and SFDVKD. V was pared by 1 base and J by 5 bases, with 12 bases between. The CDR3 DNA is TGTGCCACCAGTGATTTTGAGGGGGGGGGAGATACGCAGTATTTT. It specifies CATSDFEGGGDTQYF.